The rows below give T cell receptor beta chains drawn from one sample of a study of neurological immune-mediated disorders. Using its own MiXCR run on the 5' RACE reads, TCRdb lists one record per CDR3 protein. The sample yields 35,000 to 45,000 distinct CDR3 sequences, roughly 15% seen once. The sequencing sample was made of PBMCs. These receptors were collected from a woman aged 45-60 years with HTLV-1-associated myelopathy (HAM/TSP). CDR3s include the opening cysteine and the closing phenylalanine or tryptophan. A D gene is named only where the DNA matches it firmly. For some rows the clone size is stated as once, few or many, or as a class when expanded; others skip it.

>TRBJ2-1|TRBD1|many|TRBV2
TGTGCCAGCAGTGAAGCGCAAAATAGACAGGGGGCTTCGAATGAGCAGTTCTTC
CASSEAQNRQGASNEQFF
>TRBJ1-1|TRBD1|many|TRBV5-5
TGTGCCAGCAGCAGACAGGGGGACACTGAAGCTTTCTTT
CASSRQGDTEAFF
>TRBJ2-1|TRBD1|many|TRBV12-3/TRBV12-4
TGTGCCAGCAGTTCCCCGGACAGGGGACTAAACAATGAGCAGTTCTTC
CASSSPDRGLNNEQFF
>TRBJ2-7|-|-|TRBV20-1
TGCAGTGCTATGGCCACTAGACCCTCGGGCGAGCAGTACTTC
CSAMATRPSGEQYF
>TRBJ2-3|-|many|TRBV7-3
TGTGCCAGCAGCTTAGTGGGGGTGGGCACAGATACGCAGTATTTT
CASSLVGVGTDTQYF
>TRBJ1-1|-|many|TRBV12-3/TRBV12-4
TGTGCCAGCAGCCTCCCTACAGGGAGCTTGAACACTGAAGCTTTCTTT
CASSLPTGSLNTEAFF
>TRBJ1-2|TRBD1|-|TRBV6-1
TGTGCCAGCACCATGGGACAGGGGCCCTATGGCTACACCTTC
CASTMGQGPYGYTF
>TRBJ2-5|TRBD1|-|TRBV11-2
TGTGCCAGCAGCCGCGGTGGACAGGCCCAAGAGAACCAGTACTTC
CASSRGGQAQENQYF
>TRBJ1-6|TRBD1|many|TRBV15
TGTGCCACCAGCAGAGATCGGGGGACAGCTTATAATTCACCCCTCCACTTT
CATSRDRGTAYNSPLHF
>TRBJ2-3|-|many|TRBV12-3/TRBV12-4
TGTGCCAGCAGTTTGGGGCTCGATACGCAGTATTTT
CASSLGLDTQYF
>TRBJ1-5|-|many|TRBV5-4
TGTGCCAGCAGCTTACAGGGAACAGGGCAGCCCCAGCATTTT
CASSLQGTGQPQHF
>TRBJ2-5|-|-|TRBV4-1
TGCGCCAGCAGCCAAGTCCAGGGTCGGGAGACCCAGTACTTC
CASSQVQGRETQYF
>TRBJ1-1|-|many|TRBV10-3
TGTGCCATCAGTGAGTCAGGTATAACTGAAGCTTTCTTT
CAISESGITEAFF
>TRBJ2-1|-|many|TRBV7-9
TGTGCCAGCAGCTCCCGGGACCACAATGAGCAGTTCTTC
CASSSRDHNEQFF
>TRBJ1-2|-|many|TRBV9
TGTGCCAGCAGCGCGTACAGGGATGGGGGCTACACCTTC
CASSAYRDGGYTF
>TRBJ1-4|-|many|TRBV5-1
TGCGCCAGCAGCCCCGTAGGGGTCAATGAAAAACTGTTTTTT
CASSPVGVNEKLFF
>TRBJ2-1|-|few|TRBV12-3/TRBV12-4
TGTGCCAGCAGTTTATGGGGACCTGGGAATGAGCAGTTCTTC
CASSLWGPGNEQFF
>TRBJ1-6|-|many|TRBV7-6
TGTGCCAGCAGCTGGTGGGACACCAGAAAAAATTCACCCCTCCACTTT
CASSWWDTRKNSPLHF
>TRBJ2-2|-|-|TRBV5-1
TGCGCCAGCAGCCCGGGACCGGGGGACACCGGGGAGCTGTTTTTT
CASSPGPGDTGELFF
>TRBJ2-3|TRBD1|many|TRBV7-2
TGTGCCAGCGGATCCACAGGGGTAGATACGCAGTATTTT
CASGSTGVDTQYF
>TRBJ1-3|-|-|TRBV4-2
TGTGCCAGCAGCCAAGATCGTGGCAGTAGCTGGGGAAACACCATATATTTT
CASSQDRGSSWGNTIYF
>TRBJ2-2|TRBD2|-|TRBV5-1
TGCGCCAGCAGGAGTCTAGCGGGGAACACCGGGGAGCTGTTTTTT
CASRSLAGNTGELFF
>TRBJ1-1|-|many|TRBV6-5
TGTGCCAGCAGTTATTTGGATAACACTGAAGCTTTCTTT
CASSYLDNTEAFF
>TRBJ1-1|TRBD1|many|TRBV5-1
TGCGCCAGCAGCCCCAGGACAGGGGCGGACACTGAAGCTTTCTTT
CASSPRTGADTEAFF
>TRBJ2-2|TRBD2|many|TRBV12-3/TRBV12-4
TGTGCCAGCAGACAAAATCGAGGGACCGCGGGGGCCGGGGAGCTGTTTTTT
CASRQNRGTAGAGELFF
>TRBJ2-7|-|many|TRBV20-1
TGCAGTGCCCTGGACCCTCCCTACGAGCAGTACTTC
CSALDPPYEQYF
>TRBJ2-2|-|many|TRBV3-1
TGTGCCAGCAGCCAAGAGGGCGGGGCGAACACCGGGGAGCTGTTTTTT
CASSQEGGANTGELFF
>TRBJ2-1|-|many|TRBV15
TGTGCCACCAGCAGAGACTCAGCCTCAGATGAGCAGTTCTTC
CATSRDSASDEQFF
>TRBJ2-1|TRBD2|many|TRBV5-1
TGCGCCAGCAGCCCGGGTACTTTAGCGGGGGGAAACAATGAGCAGTTCTTC
CASSPGTLAGGNNEQFF
>TRBJ1-6|TRBD1|few|TRBV7-8
TGTGCCAGCAGCCCCGGGGACAGAATGAATTCACCCCTCCACTTT
CASSPGDRMNSPLHF
>TRBJ2-3|TRBD1|many|TRBV7-3
TGTGCCAGCAGCTTAACCCACGTCCTACAGGGGGCAGGAGATACGCAGTATTTT
CASSLTHVLQGAGDTQYF
>TRBJ1-1|-|many|TRBV27
TGTGCCAGCAACTCCCTAGGGGGGGTTTCTGAAGCTTTCTTT
CASNSLGGVSEAFF
>TRBJ2-5|-|many|TRBV3-1
TGTGCCAGCAGCCAAGATCGGTCTACCCTGTACCAAGAGACCCAGTACTTC
CASSQDRSTLYQETQYF
>TRBJ2-3|TRBD1|many|TRBV4-3
TGCGCCAGCAGCCAAGAGGACAGGGGATCCACAGATACGCAGTATTTT
CASSQEDRGSTDTQYF
>TRBJ2-7|-|few|TRBV4-1
TGCGCCAGCAGCCGTACTGGACCGCAAAGTTACGAGCAGTACTTC
CASSRTGPQSYEQYF
>TRBJ2-5|-|many|TRBV6-2/TRBV6-3
TGTGCCAGCAGTTACGGGGGGCAGCTTCAAGAGACCCAGTACTTC
CASSYGGQLQETQYF
>TRBJ2-1|-|many|TRBV5-1
TGCGCCAGCAGCGCGGGCCGGGACACCGGGAAGCATGAGCAGTTCTTC
CASSAGRDTGKHEQFF
>TRBJ2-5|-|many|TRBV5-1
TGCGCCAGCAGCTCCTTCGGGGGCCAAGAGACCCAGTACTTC
CASSSFGGQETQYF
>TRBJ1-2|TRBD1|many|TRBV5-1
TGCGCCAGCAGCTCCGACAGGGGCCATAGAGGCTACACCTTC
CASSSDRGHRGYTF
>TRBJ2-7|TRBD2|many|TRBV7-2
TGTGCCAGCAGCTTGGTGGGACTAGCCTCCTACGAGCAGTACTTC
CASSLVGLASYEQYF
>TRBJ1-1|-|many|TRBV9
TGTGCCAGCAGCGTAGGGGGGGTGGTGAAGGGTGAAGCTTTCTTT
CASSVGGVVKGEAFF
>TRBJ2-6|-|-|TRBV5-1
TGCGCCAGCAGCTTCCCAATCGGGACAACGCCCTCTGGGGCCAACGTCCTGACTTTC
CASSFPIGTTPSGANVLTF
>TRBJ2-6|-|-|TRBV5-1
TGCGCCAGCAGCTTGGGCCCCGCTTCTGGGGCCAACGTCCTGACTTTC
CASSLGPASGANVLTF
>TRBJ2-3|-|-|TRBV5-1
TGCGCCAGCAGCTTGGTGGTACATGGCTCAGATACGCAGTATTTT
CASSLVVHGSDTQYF
>TRBJ1-1|TRBD1|many|TRBV6-1
TGTGCCAGCAGGAAGGGACAGGGGGCGGTCACTGAAGCTTTCTTT
CASRKGQGAVTEAFF
>TRBJ1-4|-|many|TRBV5-1
TGCGCCAGCAGCGAGCAGGGCTTGCCTAATGAAAAACTGTTTTTT
CASSEQGLPNEKLFF
>TRBJ2-1|-|many|TRBV7-3
TGTGCCAGCAGCTCCGGAGCAAACAATGAGCAGTTCTTC
CASSSGANNEQFF